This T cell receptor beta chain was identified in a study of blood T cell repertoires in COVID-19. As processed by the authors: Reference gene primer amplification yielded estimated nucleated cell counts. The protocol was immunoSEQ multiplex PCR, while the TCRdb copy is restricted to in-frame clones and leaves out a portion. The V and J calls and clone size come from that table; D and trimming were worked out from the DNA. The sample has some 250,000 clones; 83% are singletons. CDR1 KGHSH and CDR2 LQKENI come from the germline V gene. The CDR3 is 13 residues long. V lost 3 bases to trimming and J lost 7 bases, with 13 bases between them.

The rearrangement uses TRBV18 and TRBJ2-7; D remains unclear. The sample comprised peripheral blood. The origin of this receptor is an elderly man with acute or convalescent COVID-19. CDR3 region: CASSPTDGFEQYF. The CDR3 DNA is TGTGCCAGCTCACCTACCGACGGGTTTGAGCAGTACTTC.